This TCR beta chain was profiled in a study of blood T cells in healthy people across ages. General study points: A roughly linear fall in TCR beta diversity per million T cells was seen with increasing age. Greater diversity and more naive CD4+ cells were seen in long-lived donors than in aged donors.

With a J-beta primer mix and a sample-barcoded 5' primer, a second PCR ran about 7 to 12 cycles. Each CDR3 protein gets one entry after TCRdb re-called the 5' RACE reads with MiXCR. The sample holds 1.5 million to 2 million distinct CDR3 sequences, 49% seen once. This CDR3 has 16 amino acids. Of note for this clonotype: The target antigen is unknown.

Sequenced material: blood. The V gene is TRBV21-1, the J gene TRBJ2-1; the table calls TRBD1, which could not be checked here. TRBV21-1 is an annotated pseudogene. The clonotype was recovered from a woman between 40 and 55 years old in good health. This CDR3 reads CASSKAGQPRYNEQFF. The CDR3 DNA is TGTGCCAGCAGCAAAGCCGGACAGCCTAGATACAATGAGCAGTTCTTC.